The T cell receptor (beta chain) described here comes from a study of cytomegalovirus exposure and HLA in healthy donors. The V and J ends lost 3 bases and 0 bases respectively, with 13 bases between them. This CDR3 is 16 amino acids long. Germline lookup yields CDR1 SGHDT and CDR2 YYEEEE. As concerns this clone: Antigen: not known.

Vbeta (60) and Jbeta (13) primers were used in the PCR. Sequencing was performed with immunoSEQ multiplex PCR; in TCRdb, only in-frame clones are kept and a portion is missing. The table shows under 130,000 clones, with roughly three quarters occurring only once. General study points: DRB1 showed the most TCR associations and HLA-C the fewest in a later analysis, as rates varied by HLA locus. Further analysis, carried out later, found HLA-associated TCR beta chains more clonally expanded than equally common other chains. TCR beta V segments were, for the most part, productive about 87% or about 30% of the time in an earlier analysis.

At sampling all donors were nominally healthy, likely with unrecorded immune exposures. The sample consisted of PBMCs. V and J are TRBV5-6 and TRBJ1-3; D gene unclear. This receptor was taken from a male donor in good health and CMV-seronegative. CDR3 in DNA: TGTGCCAGCAGCTGGCGGACTGCACTCTCTGGAAACACCATATATTTT. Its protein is CASSWRTALSGNTIYF.